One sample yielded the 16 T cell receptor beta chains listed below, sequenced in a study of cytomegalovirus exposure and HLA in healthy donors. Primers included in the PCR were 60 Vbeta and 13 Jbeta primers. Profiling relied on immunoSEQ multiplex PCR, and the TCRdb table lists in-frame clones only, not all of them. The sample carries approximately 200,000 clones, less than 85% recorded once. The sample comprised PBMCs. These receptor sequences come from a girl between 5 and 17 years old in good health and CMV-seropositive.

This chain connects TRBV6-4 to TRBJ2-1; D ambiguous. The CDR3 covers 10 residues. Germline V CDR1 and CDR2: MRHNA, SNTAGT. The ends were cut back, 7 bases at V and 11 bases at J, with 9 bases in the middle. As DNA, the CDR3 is TGTGCCAGCACCGAGAAGAAGCAGTTCTTC. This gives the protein CASTEKKQFF.

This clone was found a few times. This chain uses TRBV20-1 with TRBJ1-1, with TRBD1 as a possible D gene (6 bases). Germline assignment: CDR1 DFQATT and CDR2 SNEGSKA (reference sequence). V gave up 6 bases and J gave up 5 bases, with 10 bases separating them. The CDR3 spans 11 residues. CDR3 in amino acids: CSANRETEAFF. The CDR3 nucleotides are TGCAGTGCAAACAGGGAGACTGAAGCTTTCTTT.

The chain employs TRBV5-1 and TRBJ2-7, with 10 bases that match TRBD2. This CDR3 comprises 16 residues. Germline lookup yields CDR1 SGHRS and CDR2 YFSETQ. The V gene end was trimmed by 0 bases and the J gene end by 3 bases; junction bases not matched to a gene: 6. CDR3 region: CASSLAGASGGYEQYF. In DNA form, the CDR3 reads TGCGCCAGCAGCTTGGCCGGCGCTAGCGGGGGCTACGAGCAGTACTTC. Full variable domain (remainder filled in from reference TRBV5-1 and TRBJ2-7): KAGVTQTPRYLIKTRGQQVTLSCSPISGHRSVSWYQQTPGQGLQFLFEYFSETQRNKGNFPGRFSGRQFSNSRSEMNVSTLELGDSALYLCASSLAGASGGYEQYFGPGTRLTVT.

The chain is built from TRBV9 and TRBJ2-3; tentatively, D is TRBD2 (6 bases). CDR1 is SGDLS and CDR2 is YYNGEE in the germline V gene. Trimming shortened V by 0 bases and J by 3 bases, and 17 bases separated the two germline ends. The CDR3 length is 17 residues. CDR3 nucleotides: TGTGCCAGCAGCGTAGTTGGAGGGGCCCAAAAAACAGATACGCAGTATTTT. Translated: CASSVVGGAQKTDTQYF.

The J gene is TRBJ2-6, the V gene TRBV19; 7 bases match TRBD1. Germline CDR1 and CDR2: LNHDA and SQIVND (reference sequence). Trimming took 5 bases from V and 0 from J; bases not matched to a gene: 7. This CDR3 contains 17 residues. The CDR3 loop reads CASSPRDRFSGANVLTF. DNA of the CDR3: TGTGCCAGTAGTCCCAGGGACAGATTCTCTGGGGCCAACGTCCTGACTTTC.

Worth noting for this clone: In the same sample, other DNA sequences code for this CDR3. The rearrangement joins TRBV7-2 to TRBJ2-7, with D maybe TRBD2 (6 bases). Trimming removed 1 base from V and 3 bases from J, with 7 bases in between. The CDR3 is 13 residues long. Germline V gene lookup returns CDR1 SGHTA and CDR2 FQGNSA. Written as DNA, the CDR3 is TGTGCCAGCAGCTTAGTGGGAGGCTACGAGCAGTACTTC. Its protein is CASSLVGGYEQYF.

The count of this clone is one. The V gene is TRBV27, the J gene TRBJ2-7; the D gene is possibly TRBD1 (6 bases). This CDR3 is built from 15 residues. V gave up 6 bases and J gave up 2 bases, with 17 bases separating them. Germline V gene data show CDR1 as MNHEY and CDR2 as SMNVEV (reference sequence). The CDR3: CASSTRGRGAYEQYF. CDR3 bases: TGTGCCAGCAGCACGAGGGGCAGGGGTGCCTACGAGCAGTACTTC.

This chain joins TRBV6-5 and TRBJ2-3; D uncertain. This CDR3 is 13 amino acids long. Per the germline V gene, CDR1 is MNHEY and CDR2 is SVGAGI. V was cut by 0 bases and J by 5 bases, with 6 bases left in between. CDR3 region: CASSYSPRDTQYF. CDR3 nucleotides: TGTGCCAGCAGTTACTCGCCCAGAGATACGCAGTATTTT.

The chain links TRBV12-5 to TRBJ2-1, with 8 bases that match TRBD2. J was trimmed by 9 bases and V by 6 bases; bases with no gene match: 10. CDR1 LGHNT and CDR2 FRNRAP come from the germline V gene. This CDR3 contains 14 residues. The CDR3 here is CASGSGTRLGEQFF. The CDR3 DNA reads TGTGCTAGTGGCTCCGGGACTAGATTGGGTGAGCAGTTCTTC.

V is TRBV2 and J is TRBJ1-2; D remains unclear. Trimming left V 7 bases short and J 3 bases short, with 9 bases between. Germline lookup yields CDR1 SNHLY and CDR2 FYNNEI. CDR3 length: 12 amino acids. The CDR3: CASITAYYGYTF. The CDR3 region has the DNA TGTGCCAGCATAACAGCCTACTATGGCTACACCTTC.

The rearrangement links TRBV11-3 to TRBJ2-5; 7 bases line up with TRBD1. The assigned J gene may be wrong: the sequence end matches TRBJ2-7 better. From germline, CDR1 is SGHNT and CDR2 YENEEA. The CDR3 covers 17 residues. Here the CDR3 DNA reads TGTGCCAGCAGCTTAGAGGGGTGGGGACAGAGGACCTACGAGCAGTACTTC. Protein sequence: CASSLEGWGQRTYEQYF.

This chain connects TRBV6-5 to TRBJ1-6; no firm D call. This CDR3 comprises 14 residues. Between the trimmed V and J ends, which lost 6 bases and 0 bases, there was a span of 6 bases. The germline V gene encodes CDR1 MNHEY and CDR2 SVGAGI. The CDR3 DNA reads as TGTGCCAGCAGGGCTAGCTCCTATAATTCACCCCTCCACTTT. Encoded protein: CASRASSYNSPLHF.

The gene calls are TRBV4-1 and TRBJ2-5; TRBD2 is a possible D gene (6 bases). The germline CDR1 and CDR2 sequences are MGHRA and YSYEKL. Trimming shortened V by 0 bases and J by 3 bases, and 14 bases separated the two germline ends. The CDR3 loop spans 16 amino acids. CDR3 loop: CASSQDLRGTEETQYF. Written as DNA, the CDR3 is TGCGCCAGCAGCCAAGATCTCCGGGGGACCGAAGAGACCCAGTACTTC.

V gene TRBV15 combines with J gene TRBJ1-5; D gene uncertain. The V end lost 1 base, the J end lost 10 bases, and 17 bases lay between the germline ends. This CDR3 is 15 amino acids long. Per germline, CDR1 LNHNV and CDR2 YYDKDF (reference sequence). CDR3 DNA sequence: TGTGCCACCAGCAGAGTCGGTTCCCCCCAAAGACCCCAGCATTTT. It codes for CATSRVGSPQRPQHF.

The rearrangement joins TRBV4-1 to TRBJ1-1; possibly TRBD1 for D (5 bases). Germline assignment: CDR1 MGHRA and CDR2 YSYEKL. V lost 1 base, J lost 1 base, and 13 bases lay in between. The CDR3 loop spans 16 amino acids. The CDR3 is CASSQVLWGGNTEAFF. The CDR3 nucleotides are TGCGCCAGCAGCCAAGTTTTATGGGGGGGGAACACTGAAGCTTTCTTT.

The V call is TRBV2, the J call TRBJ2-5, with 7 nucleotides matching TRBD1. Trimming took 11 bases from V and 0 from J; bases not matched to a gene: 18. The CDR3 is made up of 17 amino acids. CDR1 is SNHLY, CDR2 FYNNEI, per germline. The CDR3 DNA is TGTGCCTCACCGGGTGTAGGGGGCGGTGGGTACCAAGAGACCCAGTACTTC. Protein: CASPGVGGGGYQETQYF.